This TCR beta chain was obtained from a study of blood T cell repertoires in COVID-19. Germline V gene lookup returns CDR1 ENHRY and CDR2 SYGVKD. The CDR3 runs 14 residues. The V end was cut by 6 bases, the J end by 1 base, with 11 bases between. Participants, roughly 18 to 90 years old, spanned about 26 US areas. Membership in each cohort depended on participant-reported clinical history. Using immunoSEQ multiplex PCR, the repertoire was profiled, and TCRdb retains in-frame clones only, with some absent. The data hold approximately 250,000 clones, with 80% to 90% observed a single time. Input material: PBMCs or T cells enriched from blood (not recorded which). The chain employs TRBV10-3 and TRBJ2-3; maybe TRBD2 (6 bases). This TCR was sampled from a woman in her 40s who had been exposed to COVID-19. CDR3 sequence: CAISDGTRTDTQYF. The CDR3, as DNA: TGTGCCATCAGCGACGGGACTCGCACAGATACGCAGTATTTT.